One and the same sample provided the 26 T cell receptor beta chains below, sequenced in a study of identical twins. MiXCR, run by TCRdb on the 5' RACE reads, gives a single entry per CDR3 protein. There are some 900,000 distinct CDR3 sequences in the sample; around an eighth occur only once, and around 1.5% lies in the top ten. These same data were also listed under a study on yellow fever vaccine responses in identical twins.

Material for sequencing was PBMCs. The receptors come from a woman between 18 and 29 years old in good health.

The chain carries TRBV4-1 and TRBJ2-3; D not resolved. This CDR3 spans 14 amino acids. The germline V gene encodes CDR1 MGHRA and CDR2 YSYEKL. The germline V and J ends were trimmed by 3 bases and 2 bases, with 9 bases remaining between them. CDR3 nucleotides: TGCGCCAGCAGCCACGGGCTCCCCACAGATACGCAGTATTTT. Protein product: CASSHGLPTDTQYF.

V is TRBV18 and J is TRBJ1-1, with D uncertain. V was cut by 3 bases and J by 6 bases, with 14 bases left in between. CDR1 KGHSH and CDR2 LQKENI come from the germline V gene. This CDR3 region has 14 residues. The CDR3, as DNA: TGTGCCAGCTCACCGGACCGGGGATGGTCTGAAGCTTTCTTT. This sequence encodes CASSPDRGWSEAFF.

Only a few counts were recorded for this clonotype. The chain recombines TRBV20-1 with TRBJ2-2, with D perhaps assigned TRBD1 or TRBD2 (6 bases each). Germline V gene data show CDR1 as DFQATT and CDR2 as SNEGSKA (reference sequence). Trimming pared 5 bases from V and 1 base from J, leaving 14 bases between. CDR3 length: 15 amino acids. The CDR3 nucleotides are TGCAGTGCTTACGGGGGCTCCGTGAACACCGGGGAGCTGTTTTTT. Protein: CSAYGGSVNTGELFF.

The chain recombines TRBV4-1 with TRBJ2-1, with TRBD2 as a possible D gene (5 bases). CDR3 length: 15 residues. Germline values: CDR1 MGHRA, CDR2 YSYEKL. The ends were cut back, 6 bases at V and 3 bases at J, with 15 bases in the middle. This CDR3 reads CASSLRRVDYNEQFF. DNA of the CDR3: TGCGCCAGCAGTCTTAGGCGGGTAGACTACAATGAGCAGTTCTTC.

As DNA, the CDR3 is TGTGCCAGCAGTCCCCTGCAGGGTGGTAGGGAGCTGTTTTTT. It is translated as CASSPLQGGRELFF. V usage is TRBV12-3 or TRBV12-4 and J usage is TRBJ2-2; D is possibly TRBD1 (5 bases). The V end lost 5 bases, the J end lost 9 bases, and 16 bases lay between the germline ends. This CDR3 has 14 amino acids.

The V gene is TRBV11-2, the J gene TRBJ2-3; tentative D call: TRBD2 (6 bases). The germline CDR1 and CDR2 sequences are SGHAT and FQNNGV. Between the trimmed V and J ends, which lost 8 bases and 3 bases, there was a span of 15 bases. CDR3 length: 14 residues. This CDR3 reads CASSSGTWTDTQYF. CDR3 DNA: TGTGCCAGCTCCTCTGGGACTTGGACAGATACGCAGTATTTT. The full variable domain, its missing parts supplied by reference TRBV11-2 and TRBJ2-3, is EAGVAQSPRYKIIEKRQSVAFWCNPISGHATLYWYQQILGQGPKLLIQFQNNGVVDDSQLPKDRFSAERLKGVDSTLKIQPAKLEDSAVYLCASSSGTWTDTQYFGPGTRLTVL.

This chain connects TRBV20-1 to TRBJ2-7; 8 nucleotides align to TRBD1. V trimming: 6 bases; J trimming: 2 bases; junction bases outside the gene matches: 9. CDR1 is DFQATT and CDR2 is SNEGSKA in the germline V gene (reference sequence). This CDR3 comprises 14 residues. This CDR3 is CSAEDRELTYEQYF. In DNA, the CDR3 is TGCAGTGCAGAGGACAGGGAACTAACCTACGAGCAGTACTTC.

The table lists this clonotype with a few counts. The CDR3 DNA reads TGTGCCAGCGGGCAAGCGGGCGTTACCTACGAGCAGTACTTC. This codes for CASGQAGVTYEQYF. The chain links TRBV2 to TRBJ2-7, with a tentative D call TRBD2 (6 bases). The CDR3 runs to 14 residues. V lost 8 bases, J lost 2 bases, and 16 bases lay in between. Germline lookup yields CDR1 SNHLY and CDR2 FYNNEI.

This clonotype was seen more than once but under ten times. This sequence joins TRBV20-1 and TRBJ2-2; D call uncertain. Germline values: CDR1 DFQATT, CDR2 SNEGSKA (reference sequence). This CDR3 spans 16 amino acids. With 0 bases removed from V and 1 base from J, the gap between germline ends came to 12 bases. This CDR3 is CSARDRDPRNTGELFF. The CDR3 bases are TGCAGTGCTAGAGATCGAGACCCTAGGAACACCGGGGAGCTGTTTTTT.

This chain uses TRBV21-1 with TRBJ2-5; TRBD1, the D gene given by the table, was not confirmed from the DNA. TRBV21-1 corresponds to a pseudogene. CDR3 length: 16 amino acids. This chain's CDR3 is CASSTRGQRSQETQYF. CDR3 DNA sequence: TGTGCCAGCAGCACGCGGGGACAGAGATCACAAGAGACCCAGTACTTC.

This clonotype has a handful of counts. This chain uses TRBV28 with TRBJ1-5, with D maybe TRBD1 (5 bases). V gave up 4 bases and J gave up 0 bases, with 16 bases separating them. Germline lookup yields CDR1 MDHEN and CDR2 SYDVKM. The CDR3 consists of 17 residues. The CDR3 loop reads CASSWDRGGASNQPQHF. The CDR3 DNA is TGTGCCAGCAGTTGGGACCGAGGAGGGGCTAGCAATCAGCCCCAGCATTTT.

This clonotype appeared many times. This sequence joins TRBV11-2 and TRBJ2-7, with D tentatively TRBD2 (5 bases). V shed 1 base and J shed 0 bases, with 16 bases lying between them. Germline assignment: CDR1 SGHAT and CDR2 FQNNGV. The CDR3 is made up of 17 amino acids. As DNA, the CDR3 is TGTGCCAGCAGCTTAGTGATTTTCGGGATGAGCTCCTACGAGCAGTACTTC. It translates to CASSLVIFGMSSYEQYF.

The table lists this clonotype with a few counts. The genes are TRBV5-5 and TRBJ1-1; 9 bases agree with TRBD1. The CDR3 has 15 residues. The junction had 6 bases not matched to a gene; V was cut back by 2 bases and J by 4 bases. Germline CDR1 SGHKS, CDR2 YYEKEE (reference sequence). The CDR3 DNA reads as TGTGCCAGCAGCTTAACCACAGGGGGCGGCACTGAAGCTTTCTTT. Amino acid sequence: CASSLTTGGGTEAFF.

V usage is TRBV18 and J usage is TRBJ2-1, with 9 bases lining up with TRBD1. The CDR3 totals 16 residues. J was trimmed by 9 bases and V by 6 bases; bases with no gene match: 15. Germline assignment: CDR1 KGHSH and CDR2 LQKENI. Written as DNA, the CDR3 is TGTGCCAGCTCCCCAAGTCCCGGGACAGGGTCTGGTGAGCAGTTCTTC. Translated, it gives CASSPSPGTGSGEQFF. Full variable domain (rest looked up from reference TRBV18 and TRBJ2-1): NAGVMQNPRHLVRRRGQEARLRCSPMKGHSHVYWYRQLPEEGLKFMVYLQKENIIDESGMPKERFSAEFPKEGPSILRIQQVVRGDSAAYFCASSPSPGTGSGEQFFGPGTRLTVL.

This chain uses TRBV20-1 with TRBJ1-6; D is unresolved. Trimming shortened V by 3 bases and J by 10 bases, and 1 base separated the two germline ends. This CDR3 is built from 9 residues. Germline V CDR1 and CDR2: DFQATT, SNEGSKA (reference sequence). The CDR3 loop is CSASSPLHF. The CDR3 DNA sequence: TGCAGTGCTAGCTCACCCCTCCACTTT.

This clonotype was found a few times. The rearrangement uses TRBV9 and TRBJ2-3; 8 nucleotides align to TRBD2. The CDR3 is 15 residues long. The germline CDR1 and CDR2 sequences are SGDLS and YYNGEE. V was clipped by 0 bases and J by 6 bases; unmatched bases: 6. In nucleotides, the CDR3 is TGTGCCAGCAGCGTAGCAGCGGGAGTCGGCGATACGCAGTATTTT. Translated, it gives CASSVAAGVGDTQYF.

The genes are TRBV14 and TRBJ2-1, with D unresolved. CDR1 and CDR2 from the germline V gene are SGHDN and FVKESK. Between the trimmed V and J ends, which lost 1 base and 2 bases, there was a span of 9 bases. The CDR3 extends over 15 amino acids. CDR3: CASSQGGRTYNEQFF. The CDR3, as DNA: TGTGCCAGCAGCCAAGGTGGCAGAACCTACAATGAGCAGTTCTTC.

This clonotype was observed a few times. CDR3 DNA: TGCAGTGCTAGACCGCCCTCTTTCATAGCAACCGCAGATACGCAGTATTTT. The encoded protein is CSARPPSFIATADTQYF. The V gene is TRBV20-1, the J gene TRBJ2-3; no definite D call. V was trimmed by 2 bases and J by 4 bases, leaving 22 bases between them. Per germline, CDR1 DFQATT and CDR2 SNEGSKA (reference sequence). This CDR3 region has 17 residues.

This clonotype was recorded many times. The V call is TRBV19, the J call TRBJ2-2, with D hard to call. V lost 6 bases and J lost 4, with 15 bases in between. The germline V gene encodes CDR1 LNHDA and CDR2 SQIVND (reference sequence). The CDR3 sequence is 15 residues long. The CDR3 loop is CASRAPERSTGELFF. The CDR3 DNA follows: TGTGCCAGTAGGGCCCCTGAGCGAAGCACCGGGGAGCTGTTTTTT.

This clonotype showed up many times. V is TRBV18 and J is TRBJ2-2; the match to TRBD2 covers 7 bases. The CDR3 runs to 17 residues. Germline V gene data show CDR1 as KGHSH and CDR2 as LQKENI. Trimming at V came to 4 bases and at J to 4 bases, leaving 12 bases not matched to a gene. DNA of the CDR3: TGTGCCAGCTCACGACTTCTCGCGGGAGAGGGCACCGGGGAGCTGTTTTTT. Protein product: CASSRLLAGEGTGELFF.

This sequence joins TRBV4-1 and TRBJ2-5; unclear D gene. Germline V CDR1 and CDR2: MGHRA, YSYEKL. The CDR3 spans 14 residues. Trimming took 1 base from V and 3 from J, leaving 9 bases between them. This chain's CDR3 is CASSQVPEKETQYF. CDR3 nucleotide sequence: TGCGCCAGCAGCCAAGTCCCGGAGAAAGAGACCCAGTACTTC.

This clonotype was detected ten times or more. The chain uses TRBV20-1 and TRBJ1-6; no clear D. The V gene lost 3 bases and the J gene lost 3 bases, with 12 bases spanning the gap. CDR1 and CDR2 from the germline V gene are DFQATT and SNEGSKA (reference sequence). The CDR3 consists of 15 residues. Here the CDR3 reads CSASPSGNYNSPLHF. As DNA, the CDR3 is TGCAGTGCTAGTCCTTCAGGAAACTATAATTCACCCCTCCACTTT.

The V call is TRBV6-1, the J call TRBJ2-3; the match to TRBD2 covers 15 bases. The germline V gene encodes CDR1 MNHNS and CDR2 SASEGT. V trimming: 10 bases; J trimming: 2 bases; junction bases outside the gene matches: 4. The CDR3 spans 15 residues. CDR3 sequence: CATRTSGGVTDTQYF. CDR3 bases: TGTGCCACCCGGACTAGCGGGGGGGTCACAGATACGCAGTATTTT.

This clonotype was observed a handful of times. The genes are TRBV6-1 and TRBJ1-1, with D unresolved. Looked up from germline, CDR1 is MNHNS and CDR2 is SASEGT. The CDR3 contains 15 residues. V was shortened by 1 base and J by 2 bases, with 11 bases between the two germline ends. CDR3 loop: CASSEVRSTNTEAFF. The CDR3 DNA reads TGTGCCAGCAGTGAAGTTCGGAGCACTAACACTGAAGCTTTCTTT.

This clonotype turned up a few times. This chain connects TRBV20-1 to TRBJ2-1; D may be TRBD2 (6 bases). Germline V gene sequence: CDR1 DFQATT, CDR2 SNEGSKA (reference sequence). CDR3 length: 16 amino acids. The V and J ends lost 4 bases and 3 bases respectively, with 19 bases between them. The CDR3 DNA sequence: TGCAGTGCTACGTCTGCCGTCTGGCGGGGCTACAATGAGCAGTTCTTC. Protein product: CSATSAVWRGYNEQFF.

The chain has TRBV6-1 and TRBJ1-1; maybe TRBD1 (5 bases). Germline V gives CDR1 MNHNS, CDR2 SASEGT. Trimming stripped 7 bases from V and 0 bases from J, with 6 bases between. The CDR3 runs 12 residues. The CDR3 is CASTRVNTEAFF. In nucleotides, the CDR3 is TGTGCCAGCACCAGGGTGAACACTGAAGCTTTCTTT.